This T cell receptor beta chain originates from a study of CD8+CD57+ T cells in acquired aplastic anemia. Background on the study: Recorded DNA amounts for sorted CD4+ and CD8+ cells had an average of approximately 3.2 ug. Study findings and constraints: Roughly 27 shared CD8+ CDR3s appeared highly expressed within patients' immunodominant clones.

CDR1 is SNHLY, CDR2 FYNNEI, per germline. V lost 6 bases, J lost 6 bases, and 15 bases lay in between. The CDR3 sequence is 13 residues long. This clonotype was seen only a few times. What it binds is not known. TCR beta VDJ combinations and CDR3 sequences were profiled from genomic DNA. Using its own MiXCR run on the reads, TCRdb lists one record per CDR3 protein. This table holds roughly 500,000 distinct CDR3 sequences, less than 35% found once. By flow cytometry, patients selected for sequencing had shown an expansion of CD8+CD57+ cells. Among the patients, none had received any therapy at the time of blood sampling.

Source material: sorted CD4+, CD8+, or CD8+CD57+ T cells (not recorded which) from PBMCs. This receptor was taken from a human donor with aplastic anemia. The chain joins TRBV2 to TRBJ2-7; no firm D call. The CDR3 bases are TGTGCCAGCAGCTTAAATCACCGTACCGAGCAGTACTTC. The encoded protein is CASSLNHRTEQYF.